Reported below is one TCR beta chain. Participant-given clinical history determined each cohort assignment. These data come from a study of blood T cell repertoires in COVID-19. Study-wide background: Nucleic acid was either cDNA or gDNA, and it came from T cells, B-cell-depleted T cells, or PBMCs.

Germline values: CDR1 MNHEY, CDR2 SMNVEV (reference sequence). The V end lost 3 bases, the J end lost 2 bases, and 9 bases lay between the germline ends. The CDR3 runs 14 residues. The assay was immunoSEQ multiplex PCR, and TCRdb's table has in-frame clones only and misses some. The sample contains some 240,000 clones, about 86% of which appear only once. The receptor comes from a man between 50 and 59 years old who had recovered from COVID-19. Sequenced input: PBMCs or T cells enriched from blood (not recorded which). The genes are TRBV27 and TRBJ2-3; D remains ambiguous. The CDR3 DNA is TGTGCCAGCAGTTTGAGCGAACCCACAGATACGCAGTATTTT. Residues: CASSLSEPTDTQYF.